The 14 T cell receptor beta chains given below trace back to one sample, sequenced in a study of technical replicates of blood from a handful of donors. Profiling relied on immunoSEQ multiplex PCR, and the TCRdb table lists in-frame clones only, not all of them. This table has around 80,000 clones, roughly 98% appearing once. The specimen was T cells isolated from PBMCs. These receptors all come from a human donor in good health.

The chain is built from TRBV30 and TRBJ2-7; the match to TRBD1 covers 8 bases. Germline V CDR1 and CDR2: GTSNPN, SVGIG (reference sequence). Losses at the gene ends were 2 bases for V and 3 bases for J; bases not matched to a gene: 3. The length of the CDR3 is 13 residues. The DNA of the CDR3 is TGTGCCTGGAGTTTGGACAGGGACTACGAGCAGTACTTC. Translation gives CAWSLDRDYEQYF.

This clone appeared a single time. CDR3 sequence (DNA): TGTGCCAGCACCCCTAGCGAGATCGGCGAGCAGTACTTC. It translates to CASTPSEIGEQYF. The rearrangement joins TRBV27 to TRBJ2-7, with D tentatively TRBD2 (6 bases). Trimming cost V 7 bases and J 6 bases, with 16 bases left between them. This CDR3 has 13 amino acids. Germline-derived CDR1 and CDR2 are MNHEY and SMNVEV (reference sequence).

This chain links TRBV4-1 with TRBJ2-7; TRBD1 agrees at 10 bases. The CDR3 has 13 amino acids. With V trimmed by 4 bases and J by 7 bases, 4 bases remained unmatched. Germline-derived CDR1 and CDR2 are MGHRA and YSYEKL. The CDR3 spells CASSPGQGLEQYF. CDR3 coding DNA: TGCGCCAGCAGCCCGGGACAGGGGTTGGAGCAGTACTTC.

J is TRBJ2-7 and V is TRBV19; 10 bases fit TRBD1. CDR1 and CDR2 from the germline V gene are LNHDA and SQIVND (reference sequence). The V gene end was trimmed by 1 base and the J gene end by 0 bases; junction bases not matched to a gene: 3. There are 16 residues in the CDR3. The CDR3 bases are TGTGCCAGTAGTATAGTCGACAGGGGGCACTCCTACGAGCAGTACTTC. Protein sequence: CASSIVDRGHSYEQYF.

This clone was recorded only once. V gene TRBV4-1 combines with J gene TRBJ2-5, with TRBD2 matching 7 bases. V shed 4 bases, J shed 5 bases, and the junction held 4 bases outside the gene matches. The CDR3 contains 13 residues. Germline V gene sequence: CDR1 MGHRA, CDR2 YSYEKL. CDR3 sequence (DNA): TGCGCCAGCAGCCGCGGGAGAGGCGAGACCCAGTACTTC. It is translated as CASSRGRGETQYF.

The chain links TRBV5-1 to TRBJ2-4; perhaps TRBD1 as D (6 bases). The V gene lost 3 bases and the J gene lost 2 bases, with 18 bases spanning the gap. Germline assignment: CDR1 SGHRS and CDR2 YFSETQ. CDR3 size: 17 residues. The CDR3 is CASSSSRGAGTKNIQYF. The CDR3 DNA reads TGCGCCAGCAGCTCGAGCAGGGGAGCTGGAACCAAAAACATTCAGTACTTC. The full variable domain, with the rest looked up from reference TRBV5-1 and TRBJ2-4, is KAGVTQTPRYLIKTRGQQVTLSCSPISGHRSVSWYQQTPGQGLQFLFEYFSETQRNKGNFPGRFSGRQFSNSRSEMNVSTLELGDSALYLCASSSSRGAGTKNIQYFGAGTRLSVL.

This clone showed up just once. The rearrangement links TRBV18 to TRBJ2-7, with a possible D match to TRBD1 (5 bases). Germline CDR1 reads KGHSH; CDR2 reads LQKENI. The CDR3 consists of 15 residues. V was pared by 2 bases and J by 3 bases, with 14 bases between. The CDR3 nucleotides read TGTGCCAGCTCACCATTGGTCAGGGAAAGCTACGAGCAGTACTTC. Translation: CASSPLVRESYEQYF.

The chain couples TRBV5-6 to TRBJ2-5; perhaps TRBD1 as D (6 bases). Deletions cut 0 bases from V and 5 bases from J, with 14 bases between. The V gene's germline CDR1 is SGHDT and CDR2 YYEEEE. The CDR3 length is 15 residues. CDR3 amino acids: CASSLARGRWETQYF. In DNA, the CDR3 is TGTGCCAGCAGCTTGGCCAGGGGTAGATGGGAGACCCAGTACTTC.

The rearrangement uses TRBV6-5 and TRBJ2-2, with D unclear. Germline loops: CDR1 MNHEY, CDR2 SVGAGI. This CDR3 contains 16 residues. Trimming pared 2 bases from V and 2 bases from J, leaving 12 bases between. The CDR3 reads CASSYEVTVNTGELFF. The DNA for the CDR3 is TGTGCCAGCAGTTACGAAGTAACGGTCAACACCGGGGAGCTGTTTTTT.

The chain is built from TRBV5-4 and TRBJ2-7; TRBD1 is a possible D gene (6 bases). Trimming pared 4 bases from V and 4 bases from J, leaving 15 bases between. This CDR3 comprises 14 residues. Germline CDR1 and CDR2: SGHNT and YYREEE (reference sequence). The CDR3 protein is CASSTSRGPYEQYF. The CDR3, as DNA: TGTGCCAGCAGCACTTCCAGGGGTCCTTACGAGCAGTACTTC.

This CDR3 is CASSFSDRVSGEQFF. The DNA of the CDR3 is TGTGCCAGCAGTTTTTCGGACAGGGTTAGCGGGGAGCAGTTCTTC. The chain couples TRBV28 to TRBJ2-1; D is perhaps TRBD1 (8 bases). Per germline, CDR1 MDHEN and CDR2 SYDVKM. This CDR3 region has 15 residues. V dropped 3 bases and J dropped 10 bases, with 19 bases sitting between them. Supplemented by reference TRBV28 and TRBJ2-1, the full variable domain reads DVKVTQSSRYLVKRTGEKVFLECVQDMDHENMFWYRQDPGLGLRLIYFSYDVKMKEKGDIPEGYSVSREKKERFSLILESASTNQTSMYLCASSFSDRVSGEQFFGPGTRLTVL.

The genes are TRBV7-9 and TRBJ2-3; D is uncertain. This CDR3 comprises 13 residues. V gave up 1 base and J gave up 4 bases, with 6 bases separating them. Germline CDR1 and CDR2: SEHNR and FQNEAQ (reference sequence). Here the CDR3 reads CASSLVEADTQYF. DNA of the CDR3: TGTGCCAGCAGCTTAGTCGAGGCAGATACGCAGTATTTT.

The chain links TRBV28 to TRBJ2-1; TRBD2 is a possible D gene (5 bases). The germline V gene encodes CDR1 MDHEN and CDR2 SYDVKM. V was cut by 5 bases and J by 7 bases, with 21 bases left in between. The CDR3 is 16 residues long. The CDR3 bases are TGTGCCAGCAGTCCCCATGGGTTGGGTCCGGGGAATGAGCAGTTCTTC. This translates into CASSPHGLGPGNEQFF.

The chain links TRBV5-1 to TRBJ2-1; possibly TRBD2 for D (5 bases). The germline V gene has CDR1 SGHRS and CDR2 YFSETQ. V gave up 2 bases and J gave up 7 bases, with 16 bases separating them. This CDR3 is built from 15 residues. CDR3 in amino acids: CASSLEGARSNEQFF. The DNA of the CDR3 is TGCGCCAGCAGCTTAGAGGGCGCCCGTAGTAATGAGCAGTTCTTC.